This T cell receptor (beta chain) was observed in a study of cytomegalovirus exposure and HLA in healthy donors (dated by TCRdb to 2016 to 2017). For context, the study as a whole: According to an earlier analysis of 550 to 700 of the donors, about 180 million T cells yielded approximately 120 million unique TCR beta sequences and 276 Gb of sequence data. The later analysis used no new phenotypic data to find candidate immune exposures, relying instead on TCR beta sequences and their occurrence across donors. A handful of DR-DQ haplotypes were handled as single units for association and clustering because linkage in the cohort was strong. To study patterns of TCR occurrence, a later analysis re-analyzed previously published TCR beta repertoires from several hundred donors and added high-resolution HLA genotyping. Typing coverage varied by locus: about 629-630 donors for A, B, C, DRB1 and DQB1; more than 500 for DQA1; 606 for DPA1; more than 450 for DPB1. All discovery cohort repertoires had been generated using a single sequencing platform. A separate validation cohort of approximately 130 different subjects was used in addition to the roughly 620-subject first cohort. The study combined high-throughput TCR immunosequencing, statistical association of individual TCRs with disease status, and machine learning to predict cytomegalovirus infection status. The study aimed to test whether signatures of past pathogen exposure could be identified by cataloging public T cell receptors. Among about 400 genotyped donors of the cohort, an average of around 240,000 unique TCR beta nucleotide sequences was sequenced per donor, of which roughly 17% were non-productive. An early release covering roughly 600 HLA-typed donors comprised approximately 290 gigabases of sequencing data and tens of millions of unique TCR sequences. Donor age, sex, ethnicity and CMV serostatus were compiled alongside the repertoire data. Class I and class II HLA loci were covered by the typing at four-digit resolution. The T cell repertoires of 700 or so subjects were profiled by immunosequencing and related to cytomegalovirus serostatus. Of the roughly 400 genotyped donors, approximately 81% were placed in the genetic ancestry cluster associated with self-reported Caucasian donors. An earlier analysis of 587 of the donors used high-throughput TCR beta sequencing to judge whether each TCR beta V gene segment behaved as functional or pseudogenic. Genome-wide SNP genotypes for about three fifths of the 666 donors were used in a later genetic analysis, which treated that subset as a discovery cohort. Findings and caveats that apply to the study as a whole: In both the original and validation cohorts, the classifier was reported to diagnose cytomegalovirus status with high specificity and sensitivity. This cohort had only TCR beta chains sequenced, and the lack of alpha or paired-chain data limited which features could be detected. When HLA alleles, especially DR and DQ, strongly co-occurred, attributing TCR associations to individual alleles was difficult. The study gave a list of roughly 150 TCR beta chains associated with cytomegalovirus. In a later analysis, most CMV-associated TCR beta chains were found to appear HLA-restricted, with HLA associations seemingly driven largely by CMV exposure. Broadly in line with IMGT annotations, most TCR beta V segments showed up in productive rearrangements about 87% or about 30% of the time in an earlier analysis of approximately 640 of the donors. In a later analysis, several top co-occurrence clusters were reported to appear linked to parvovirus B19, influenza, CMV and Epstein-Barr virus. A few of the identified cytomegalovirus-associated TCR beta chains were confirmed in vitro to be specific for cytomegalovirus antigens. In a later analysis, HLA-associated TCR beta chains were found to be more clonally expanded and to have lower generation probabilities than equally common non-associated chains. Linkage disequilibrium might explain the correlated functional status among segregating V segments, but an unknown experimental factor could not be excluded. Because HLA typing was unavailable for some donors at each locus, only the typed subset was used in association tests. In a later analysis, more than 15,000 TCR beta sequences were associated with specific HLA alleles at a false discovery rate of 0.05. The only immune exposure information available for the cohort was CMV serostatus. The sequencing pipeline was judged likely to have produced a cluster of highly shared sequence variants as a technical artifact. A further reported finding was that TCR beta sequences accurately predicted the HLA-A and HLA-B alleles for most subjects in the first cohort. Most TCR sequences were seen in very few donors, while some public TCRs were found in many individuals. Some IMGT-functional V segments, including TRBV6-2 and TRBV6-3, could not be told apart with the 87-base-pair reads, so those segments were excluded. An association between a missense DCLRE1C variant and V-gene and J-gene trimming of TCR beta chains was found in a later genetic analysis and replicated in an independent cohort. Because counts were too low, roughly 17 rarely observed V segments, including chromosome 9 orphons, were left out of the earlier analysis of 500 to 650 of the donors. A later analysis found that TCR association rates varied across HLA loci, with DRB1 alleles showing the most associated TCRs and HLA-C alleles the fewest. The presence/absence analyses assumed that sequencing depth was roughly uniform across donors, and that assumption may not be true. In a later genetic analysis, fewer N-insertions in productive TCRs were reported among donors in an Asian-associated ancestry cluster than the roughly 700-donor mean. The authors suggested that the approach could potentially be extended to other disease states and immunological phenotypes.

V and J are truncated by 8 bases and 1 base respectively, leaving an intervening sequence of 14 bases. CDR1 SNHLY and CDR2 FYNNEI were looked up in the germline V gene. The CDR3 covers 14 residues, taking in both the cysteine and the phenylalanine. Only the CDR3 DNA stays, 42 bases, in frame from base 1. A note on this clone: Its specific antigen is unknown. No per-base quality is available; no much larger clone lies one base away.

The cohort consisted of 600 to 750 healthy bone marrow donors. At the time of sampling, every cohort member was nominally healthy, though immune exposures that went unrecorded were likely present. The donor tested CMV seropositive, placing the donor among the 289 seropositive members of the cohort. Each donor provided a peripheral blood sample, and peripheral blood mononuclear cells were used for TCR beta sequencing. Genomic DNA was extracted from the blood cell samples with the Qiagen DNeasy Blood Extraction Kit. The library was generated by the immunoSEQ multiplex PCR assay. For the multiplex PCR, a mixture combining 60 forward primers for TCR Vbeta segments and 13 reverse primers for TCR Jbeta segments was used. Amplification of the CDR3 region of rearranged TCR beta genes was performed with a multiplex PCR assay on genomic DNA. On the Illumina HiSeq System, the amplified TCR beta libraries were sequenced as 87-base-pair reads. The paper's processing steps were these. A later analysis tallied tens of millions of unique TCR beta chains across the 610 or so repertoires, and about 12 million of those chains were shared by two or more donors. Raw reads were error-corrected and collapsed into unique sequences by a nearest-neighbor algorithm in which closely related sequences were merged to remove PCR and sequencing errors. CDR3 sequences were aligned to IMGT reference sequences to assign V, D and J gene segments. For a sequence to be retained, a match of at least six nucleotides to both a V gene segment and a J gene segment was required. A rearrangement was called productive if the CDR3 had no stop codons and remained in frame with V and J, and every other rearrangement was called non-productive. Following IMGT convention, CDR3 was defined as the stretch from the second conserved V-encoded cysteine to the conserved J-encoded phenylalanine. The earlier analysis of about 500 of the donors excluded sequences that lacked an unambiguous match to a single V gene segment. In an earlier analysis of roughly 500 of the donors, V segments were called functional above 56.7% productive rearrangements and were called segregating when the between-donor standard deviation exceeded 5%. To diagnose cytomegalovirus status from the catalog of TCR beta chain sequences, a statistical classification framework was built. A later analysis assigned V and J genes by comparing TCR nucleotide sequences with IMGT/GENE-DB human TR gene sequences. Using the TCRdist pipeline, a later analysis assigned CDR3 sequences along with most-parsimonious VDJ recombination scenarios. In a later analysis, every TCR beta chain was defined by the combination of its CDR3 amino acid sequence and its V-gene family, and reads without a unique V-gene family were dropped. In a later analysis, 450 to 600 highly shared, low-generation-probability nucleotide sequences were removed to address suspected cross-contamination and a sequencing artifact. In a later analysis, a clonal expansion index for each public chain was calculated from normalized within-repertoire ranks of inferred template counts. In a later analysis, generation probabilities were computed with a VDJ recombination model fitted to out-of-frame rearrangements, and the resulting probabilities were checked against IGoR. A later analysis scored TCR-TCR, TCR-HLA and TCR-CMV co-occurrence with hypergeometric tests, applying a repertoire-size bias correction to TCR pairs. False discovery rates were estimated in a later analysis by permuting HLA or CMV assignments 20 times. In a later analysis, co-occurring TCRs were grouped using DBSCAN, with TCRdist sequence similarity added in when clustering inside HLA-allele-positive subsets. Co-occurrence clustering excluded repertoires with fewer than 30,000 or more than 120,000 public chains, plus five with anomalous nucleotide sharing. TCRdb carries this immuneACCESS record with in-frame sequences only. Its versions omit some clonotypes, under half of them owing to an unresolved V gene in the studies checked, with the rest unexplained. Clonal size and the V and J genes are those of that table, whereas D and trimming came from the DNA. Here the sample has roughly 150,000 clones; about four fifths occur a single time. The ten top clones hold around 5.9% of the sample.

The V and J segments used are TRBV2 and TRBJ2-5, with TRBD1 as a weak D call on 5 bases. The receptor's source is a middle-aged woman in good health and CMV-seropositive. Input material: PBMCs. The nucleotides read TGTGCCAGCGGGGCAGACAACGGCCAAGAGACCCAGTACTTC. The translation is CASGADNGQETQYF. Joined to the reference TRBV2 and TRBJ2-5 proteins, this CDR3 gives the full variable domain: EPEVTQTPSHQVTQMGQEVILRCVPISNHLYFYWYRQILGQKVEFLVSFYNNEISEKSEIFDDQFSVERPDGSNFTLKIRSTKLEDSAMYFCASGADNGQETQYFGPGTRLLVL.